A single sample gave rise to the 8 T cell receptor beta chains below, sequenced in a study of blood T cell repertoires in COVID-19. Assay: immunoSEQ multiplex PCR; the TCRdb copy retains only in-frame clones and omits some. The repertoire has 350,000 to 450,000 clones, 85% of them found once; the top ten carry more than 3%. Sequenced material: peripheral blood. These receptors were taken from a woman younger than 35 with acute or convalescent COVID-19.

The chain couples TRBV9 to TRBJ2-1; 11 positions match TRBD2. V dropped 3 bases and J dropped 0; count of bases not matched to a gene: 5. The V gene's germline CDR1 is SGDLS and CDR2 YYNGEE. There are 17 residues in the CDR3. CDR3 sequence reads: CASSATSGGSSYNEQFF. DNA for the CDR3: TGTGCCAGCAGCGCCACTAGCGGGGGAAGCTCCTACAATGAGCAGTTCTTC.

V is TRBV19 and J is TRBJ1-1; TRBD1 agrees at 9 bases. Per the germline V gene, CDR1 is LNHDA and CDR2 is SQIVND (reference sequence). The CDR3 is 16 residues long. The ends lost 2 bases at V and 1 base at J; junction bases unmatched: 5. CDR3 amino acids: CASSIWDRAANTEAFF. The CDR3 DNA is TGTGCCAGTAGTATATGGGACAGGGCGGCGAACACTGAAGCTTTCTTT.

V and J are TRBV14 and TRBJ1-2; TRBD1 matches 8 bases. The V gene end was trimmed by 1 base and the J gene end by 6 bases; junction bases not matched to a gene: 7. The germline CDR1 and CDR2 sequences are SGHDN and FVKESK. The CDR3 runs to 15 residues. CDR3 residues: CASSQAGGLRDGYTF. Written as DNA, the CDR3 is TGTGCCAGCAGCCAAGCAGGGGGCTTAAGGGATGGCTACACCTTC.

This rearrangement joins TRBV7-9 to TRBJ1-1, with D possibly being TRBD1 (6 bases). Germline values: CDR1 SEHNR, CDR2 FQNEAQ (reference sequence). V lost 5 bases and J lost 5, with 12 bases in between. This CDR3 contains 13 residues. The CDR3 sequence is CASSPGAGTEAFF. The CDR3 region has the DNA TGTGCCAGCAGCCCAGGGGCAGGGACTGAAGCTTTCTTT.

V gene TRBV5-1 combines with J gene TRBJ2-7, with D perhaps matching TRBD2 (5 bases). Germline CDR1 SGHRS, CDR2 YFSETQ. The V end lost 2 bases, the J end lost 3 bases, and 6 bases lay between the germline ends. This CDR3 region has 12 residues. CDR3: CASSFEGYEQYF. In DNA form, the CDR3 reads TGCGCCAGCAGCTTTGAGGGCTACGAGCAGTACTTC.

This chain uses TRBV30 with TRBJ2-1; 8 positions match TRBD2. The length of the CDR3 is 12 residues. Germline V CDR1 and CDR2: GTSNPN, SVGIG (reference sequence). V lost 4 bases to trimming and J lost 15 bases; unmatched junction nucleotides: 11. This CDR3 is CAWIPGGGLPFF. CDR3 DNA sequence: TGTGCCTGGATTCCCGGGGGGGGTCTCCCGTTCTTC.

The chain joins TRBV7-9 to TRBJ1-2; D unresolved. Trimming left V 1 base short and J 4 bases short, with 16 bases between. CDR1 and CDR2 from the germline V gene are SEHNR and FQNEAQ (reference sequence). The length of the CDR3 is 16 residues. The CDR3 here is CASSLDTGGVIYGYTF. The DNA of the CDR3 is TGTGCCAGCAGCTTAGACACTGGAGGTGTAATCTATGGCTACACCTTC.

The chain carries TRBV7-9 and TRBJ1-2; TRBD1 aligns across 8 bases. V trimming: 4 bases; J trimming: 8 bases; junction bases outside the gene matches: 15. Germline CDR1 SEHNR, CDR2 FQNEAQ (reference sequence). CDR3 size: 16 residues. The CDR3 protein is CASSWDRSFRDSGYTF. CDR3 DNA sequence: TGTGCCAGCAGCTGGGACAGGTCTTTTAGGGACTCGGGCTACACCTTC.